The text below deals with one T cell receptor beta chain. Its antigen is not known. The data originate from a study of T cells after yellow fever vaccination. Study observations and caveats: Booster samples showed a return of most primary-vaccination clones (roughly 96% CD4, around 85% CD8). Though it reached lower strength, the secondary response hit its peak faster, day 5 versus 15.

Each CDR3 protein is one row after TCRdb ran MiXCR on the 5' RACE reads. The sample has a few hundred thousand distinct CDR3 sequences, about 15% seen once. This CDR3 contains 14 residues. The germline V gene encodes CDR1 SGHAT and CDR2 FQNNGV. The V end was cut by 5 bases, the J end by 1 base, with 11 bases between. The sample here was PBMCs, taken 5 days after the first yellow fever vaccination. This TCR came from a man aged 18 to 29 who received the YFV17D yellow fever vaccine. The chain combines TRBV11-2 with TRBJ2-5; D is ambiguous. This CDR3 reads CASSPYKLQETQYF. The CDR3 DNA follows: TGTGCCAGCAGCCCTTATAAGCTCCAAGAGACCCAGTACTTC.